This is a list of T cell receptor beta chains from one sample in a study of cytomegalovirus exposure and HLA in healthy donors. Libraries were prepared by immunoSEQ multiplex PCR; TCRdb keeps only in-frame clonotypes and omits some of them. The sample yields 100,000 to 120,000 clones, under 85% seen once. The source material was PBMCs. The origin of the receptors is a middle-aged woman in good health and CMV-seropositive. Both conserved end residues are part of each CDR3. D genes are given only for firm matches. Size tells how often a clone was seen (once, few, many) or the class of an expanded clone, and some rows leave it out.

TRBJ1-1 . TRBV5-6 . TGTGCCAGCAGCTTCAGTTCGTGGGGGGACACTGAAGCTTTCTTT CASSFSSWGDTEAFF
TRBJ2-5 . TRBV4-3 TRBD2 TGCGCCAGCAGCCAAGATGTTCCTAGCGGGGTTGAGACCCAGTACTTC CASSQDVPSGVETQYF
TRBJ2-1 . TRBV11-2 . TGTGCCAACAGCCCCACACAGTACAATGAGCAGTTCTTC CANSPTQYNEQFF
TRBJ2-3 . TRBV19 . TGTGCCAGTAGGGAGGGTTCCCCAGATACGCAGTATTTT CASREGSPDTQYF
TRBJ2-7 . TRBV18 . TGTGCCAGCTCACTTACAACCGGGTCAGACTACGAGCAGTACTTC CASSLTTGSDYEQYF
TRBJ1-1 . TRBV5-1 . TGCGCCAGCGGTCTTGGAGGGTACACTGAAGCTTTCTTT CASGLGGYTEAFF
TRBJ1-1 . TRBV10-1 . TGCGCCAGCAGGGGGGGTAACACTGAAGCTTTCTTT CASRGGNTEAFF
TRBJ2-3 few TRBV6-1 TRBD2 TGTGCCAGCTGCCCACCGGGGGGTACAGATACGCAGTATTTT CASCPPGGTDTQYF
TRBJ2-7 . TRBV28 TRBD1 TGTGCCAGCAGTTCAAAGGGGACAGGGAAGAAGGGGTACGAGCAGTACTTC CASSSKGTGKKGYEQYF
TRBJ2-5 . TRBV27 TRBD1 TGTGCCAGCAGGGTCGACAGGGCCCGAGAGACCCAGTACTTC CASRVDRARETQYF
TRBJ2-3 few TRBV5-6 . TGTGCCAGCAGCTTGACGGCGGTTCTTAGCACAGATACGCAGTATTTT CASSLTAVLSTDTQYF
TRBJ2-5 . TRBV18 . TGTGCCAGCTCACCAATGAGCGGACAAGAGACCCAGTACTTC CASSPMSGQETQYF
TRBJ2-5 . TRBV19 . TGTGCCACAGGGGCAGGGGTGGAGACCCAGTACTTC CATGAGVETQYF
TRBJ2-1 . TRBV7-3 . TGTGCCAGCTCACGCAGGGGCCCCTACAATGAGCAGTTCTTC CASSRRGPYNEQFF
TRBJ1-2 . TRBV13 . TGTGCCAGCAGTCGATGGACAGAAAAAAACTATGGCTACACCTTC CASSRWTEKNYGYTF